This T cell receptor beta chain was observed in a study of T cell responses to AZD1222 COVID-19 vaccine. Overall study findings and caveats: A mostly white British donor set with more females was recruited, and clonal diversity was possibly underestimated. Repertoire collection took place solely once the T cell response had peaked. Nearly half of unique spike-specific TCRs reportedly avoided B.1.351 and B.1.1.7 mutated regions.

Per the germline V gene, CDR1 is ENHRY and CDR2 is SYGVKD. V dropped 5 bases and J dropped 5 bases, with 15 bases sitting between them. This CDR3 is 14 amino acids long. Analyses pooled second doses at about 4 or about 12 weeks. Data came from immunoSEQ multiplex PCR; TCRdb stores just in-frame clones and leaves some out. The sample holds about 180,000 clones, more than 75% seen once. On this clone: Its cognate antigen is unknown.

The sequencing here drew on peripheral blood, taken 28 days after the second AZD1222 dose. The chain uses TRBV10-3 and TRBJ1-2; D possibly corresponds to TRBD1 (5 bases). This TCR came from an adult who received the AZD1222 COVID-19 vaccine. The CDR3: CAISYDTGKYGYTF. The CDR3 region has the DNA TGTGCCATCAGTTACGACACAGGAAAATATGGCTACACCTTC.